This TCR beta chain was recorded in a study of T cell responses to AZD1222 COVID-19 vaccine. After removal of 1 base from V and 8 bases from J, the junction contained 9 bases not matched to a gene. The length of the CDR3 is 15 residues. Per germline, CDR1 SGDLS and CDR2 YYNGEE. Libraries were prepared by immunoSEQ multiplex PCR; TCRdb keeps only in-frame clonotypes and omits some of them. The profile shows 85,000 to 100,000 clones, about 92% of them singletons. As for this clone: The antigen is not known.

Study-wide results and caveats: Baseline testing showed seropositivity in only a handful of AZD1222 recipients. Spike-specific TCR breadth rose after two AZD1222 doses, and depth rose as well.

The input for sequencing was peripheral blood, taken on day 0 of AZD1222 vaccination. The chain links TRBV9 to TRBJ2-3; TRBD2 agrees at 8 bases. This TCR was sampled from an adult in good health. The CDR3 protein is CASSVLQAGDGTQYF. The DNA of the CDR3 is TGTGCCAGCAGCGTATTACAAGCGGGAGACGGTACGCAGTATTTT.